The 13 T cell receptor beta chains given below trace back to one sample, sequenced in a study of blood T cell repertoires in COVID-19. Using immunoSEQ multiplex PCR, the repertoire was profiled, and TCRdb retains in-frame clones only, with some absent. The sample has about 350,000 clones; about nine tenths are singletons. Sample: peripheral blood. The receptors were sampled from a woman in her 70s with COVID-19, enrolled during active disease.

The chain has TRBV11-2 and TRBJ2-5; tentatively, D is TRBD2 (5 bases). Germline CDR1 reads SGHAT; CDR2 reads FQNNGV. The CDR3 covers 14 residues. V was trimmed by 3 bases and J by 5 bases, leaving 13 bases between them. The CDR3 is CASSFYFGVETQYF. CDR3 coding DNA: TGTGCCAGCAGCTTCTATTTCGGGGTGGAGACCCAGTACTTC.

The chain carries TRBV24-1 and TRBJ1-5, with D perhaps matching TRBD1 (5 bases). Trimming took 3 bases from V and 3 from J, leaving 11 bases between them. This CDR3 is built from 15 residues. Germline CDR1 and CDR2: KGHDR and SFDVKD. CDR3 amino acids: CATSDRGVANQPQHF. The CDR3 DNA reads TGTGCCACCAGTGATCGGGGGGTCGCCAATCAGCCCCAGCATTTT.

The rearrangement joins TRBV19 to TRBJ1-6; D is perhaps TRBD1 (5 bases). This CDR3 region has 15 residues. Germline V gene lookup returns CDR1 LNHDA and CDR2 SQIVND (reference sequence). V lost 5 bases and J lost 8, with 16 bases in between. CDR3 in DNA: TGTGCCAGTAGTGATCGACAGAGCCGTCATTCACCCCTCCACTTT. Amino acid sequence: CASSDRQSRHSPLHF.

The CDR3 bases are TGTGCCAGCAGACCGTCAGCGGGGATAAATTCACCCCTCCACTTT. Translating it yields CASRPSAGINSPLHF. The chain combines TRBV6-5 with TRBJ1-6; D gene ambiguous. Germline assignment: CDR1 MNHEY and CDR2 SVGAGI. The CDR3 has 15 residues. Trimming cost V 6 bases and J 7 bases, with 16 bases left between them.

This chain joins TRBV10-3 and TRBJ1-1; D is ambiguous. The CDR3 is made up of 12 amino acids. V was pared by 11 bases and J by 5 bases, with 15 bases between. Germline lookup yields CDR1 ENHRY and CDR2 SYGVKD. The CDR3: CASSVWNTEAFF. CDR3 in DNA: TGTGCCTCTAGCGTCTGGAATACTGAAGCTTTCTTT.

A single count supports this clone. This rearrangement joins TRBV7-9 to TRBJ1-2; D perhaps matches TRBD1 (5 bases). This CDR3 is built from 12 residues. The V and J ends lost 5 bases and 7 bases respectively, with 11 bases between them. Germline V CDR1 and CDR2: SEHNR, FQNEAQ (reference sequence). The CDR3 reads CASSTQGTGYTF. The DNA for the CDR3 is TGTGCCAGCAGCACCCAGGGAACTGGCTACACCTTC.

The chain links TRBV27 to TRBJ1-1; maybe TRBD1 (5 bases). V lost 6 bases and J lost 0, with 14 bases in between. This CDR3 comprises 15 residues. The germline V gene has CDR1 MNHEY and CDR2 SMNVEV (reference sequence). CDR3 sequence: CASSPGRALNTEAFF. In DNA, the CDR3 is TGTGCCAGCAGCCCAGGGAGGGCTTTGAACACTGAAGCTTTCTTT.

The genes are TRBV6-5 and TRBJ1-1; possibly TRBD1 for D (5 bases). CDR1 and CDR2 (germline): MNHEY, SVGAGI. The CDR3 runs 14 residues. V was clipped by 0 bases and J by 3 bases, with 8 bases between them. CDR3 nucleotide sequence: TGTGCCAGCAGTTACTCGGGGGGGGACACTGAAGCTTTCTTT. Protein product: CASSYSGGDTEAFF.

The rearrangement joins TRBV5-1 to TRBJ2-7; possible D gene TRBD2, 6 bases. CDR1 and CDR2 from the germline V gene are SGHRS and YFSETQ. With 2 bases removed from V and 9 bases from J, the gap between germline ends came to 30 bases. This CDR3 comprises 18 residues. For the CDR3, the DNA is TGCGCCAGCAGCTTCCGCCGGGACTCCACGCACGGGTCATCCCCGCAGTACTTC. Translated, it gives CASSFRRDSTHGSSPQYF.

The chain has TRBV30 and TRBJ2-1; 11 positions agree with TRBD1. V was pared by 2 bases and J by 2 bases, with 5 bases of the junction left unmatched. Looked up from germline, CDR1 is GTSNPN and CDR2 is SVGIG (reference sequence). This CDR3 contains 16 residues. The CDR3: CAWSRKGQGAYNEQFF. The CDR3 coding sequence is TGTGCCTGGAGTAGAAAGGGACAGGGGGCCTACAATGAGCAGTTCTTC.

This clone has only a few counts. The V gene is TRBV9, the J gene TRBJ1-4, with D unresolved. Germline-derived CDR1 and CDR2 are SGDLS and YYNGEE. CDR3 length equals 16 residues. The germline V and J ends were trimmed by 4 bases and 5 bases, with 18 bases remaining between them. The CDR3 region is CASSQTGGGRNEKLFF. In nucleotides, the CDR3 is TGTGCCAGCAGCCAAACGGGAGGAGGTAGGAATGAAAAACTGTTTTTT.

This clone was counted once. The chain links TRBV29-1 to TRBJ1-1; 7 positions agree with TRBD1. This CDR3 is 14 amino acids long. The germline CDR1 and CDR2 sequences are SQVTM and ANQGSEA. With V trimmed by 7 bases and J by 0 bases, 8 bases remained unmatched. The CDR3 DNA is TGCAGCGGAGGACAGGCCCGGGTGAACACTGAAGCTTTCTTT. Amino acid sequence: CSGGQARVNTEAFF.

V usage is TRBV5-1 and J usage is TRBJ2-7; weak D call: TRBD1 (5 bases). Germline CDR1 and CDR2: SGHRS and YFSETQ. Trimming shortened V by 0 bases and J by 0 bases, and 7 bases separated the two germline ends. CDR3 length equals 14 residues. DNA of the CDR3: TGCGCCAGCAGCTTGGTGCAGGGCTCCTACGAGCAGTACTTC. Translation gives CASSLVQGSYEQYF.